This TCR beta chain was profiled in a study of blood T cell repertoires in COVID-19. Study summary: COVID-19 samples collected from the United States, Italy and Spain covered acute and convalescent phases. Nucleic acid was either cDNA or gDNA, and it came from T cells, B-cell-depleted T cells, or PBMCs.

Per the original methods: Scientists estimated how many nucleated cells there were by amplifying reference gene primers. The method was immunoSEQ multiplex PCR; TCRdb's version includes in-frame clones alone and lacks a portion of them. That table is the source of V, J and clone size, and D and trimming were worked out from the DNA. The profile shows 35,000 to 55,000 clones, 89% of them singletons. Trimming at V came to 7 bases and at J to 2 bases, leaving 3 bases not matched to a gene. The germline V gene encodes CDR1 MNHEY and CDR2 SVGAGI. The CDR3 totals 13 residues. This rearrangement joins TRBV6-5 to TRBJ2-3, with TRBD2 matching 7 bases. Specimen: peripheral blood. This receptor was taken from a man between 65 and 85 years old with active COVID-19. The CDR3 spells CASTKRDTDTQYF. The CDR3 DNA reads as TGTGCCAGCACAAAGCGGGACACAGATACGCAGTATTTT.